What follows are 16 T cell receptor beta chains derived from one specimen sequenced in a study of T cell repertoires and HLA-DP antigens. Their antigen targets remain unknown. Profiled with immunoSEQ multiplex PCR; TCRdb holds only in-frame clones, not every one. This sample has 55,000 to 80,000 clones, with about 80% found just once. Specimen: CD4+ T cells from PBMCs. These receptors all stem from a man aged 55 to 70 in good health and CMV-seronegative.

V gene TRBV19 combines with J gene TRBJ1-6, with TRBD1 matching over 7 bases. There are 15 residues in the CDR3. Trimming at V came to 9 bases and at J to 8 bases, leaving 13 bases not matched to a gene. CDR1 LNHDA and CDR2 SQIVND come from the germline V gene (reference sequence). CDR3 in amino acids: CASRGQIFWDSPLHF. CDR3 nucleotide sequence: TGTGCCAGCAGGGGACAGATCTTTTGGGATTCACCCCTCCACTTT.

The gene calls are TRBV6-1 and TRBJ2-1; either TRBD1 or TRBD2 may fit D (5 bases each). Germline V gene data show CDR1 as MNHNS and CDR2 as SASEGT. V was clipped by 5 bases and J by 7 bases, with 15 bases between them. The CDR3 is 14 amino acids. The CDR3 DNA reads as TGTGCCAGCAGTCCCCGGACACGGGGTAATGAGCAGTTCTTC. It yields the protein CASSPRTRGNEQFF.

The CDR3, as DNA: TGTGCCAGCAGTGACCGACAACTGAACACTGAAGCTTTCTTT. This gives the protein CASSDRQLNTEAFF. This sequence joins TRBV25-1 and TRBJ1-1; D remains unclear. Per germline, CDR1 MGHDK and CDR2 SYGVNS. V lost 3 bases and J 0 bases, leaving 8 bases between the germline ends. This CDR3 has 14 residues. Full variable domain (rest looked up from reference TRBV25-1 and TRBJ1-1): EADIYQTPRYLVIGTGKKITLECSQTMGHDKMYWYQQDPGMELHLIHYSYGVNSTEKGDLSSESTVSRIRTEHFPLTLESARPSHTSQYLCASSDRQLNTEAFFGQGTRLTVV.

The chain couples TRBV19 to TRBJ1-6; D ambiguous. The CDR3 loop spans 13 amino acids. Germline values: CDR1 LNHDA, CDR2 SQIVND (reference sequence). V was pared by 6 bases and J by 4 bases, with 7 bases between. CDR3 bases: TGTGCCAGTAGGTCGGTTTATAATTCACCCCTCCACTTT. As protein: CASRSVYNSPLHF.

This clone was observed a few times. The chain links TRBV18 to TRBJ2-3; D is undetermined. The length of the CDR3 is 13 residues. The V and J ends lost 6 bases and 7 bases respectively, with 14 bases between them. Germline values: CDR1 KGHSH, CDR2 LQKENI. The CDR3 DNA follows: TGTGCCAGCTCTCCGACGGACGGATATACGCAGTATTTT. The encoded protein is CASSPTDGYTQYF.

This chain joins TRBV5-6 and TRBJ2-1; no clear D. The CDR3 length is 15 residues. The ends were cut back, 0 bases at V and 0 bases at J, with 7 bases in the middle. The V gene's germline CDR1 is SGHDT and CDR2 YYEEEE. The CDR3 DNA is TGTGCCAGCAGCTTGGCCGTGAGCTCCTACAATGAGCAGTTCTTC. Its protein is CASSLAVSSYNEQFF.

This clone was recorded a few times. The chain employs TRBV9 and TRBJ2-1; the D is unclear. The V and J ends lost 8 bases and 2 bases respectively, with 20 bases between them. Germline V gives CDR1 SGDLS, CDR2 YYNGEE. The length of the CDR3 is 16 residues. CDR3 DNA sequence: TGTGCCAGTTCTGTAAGTGCGGCAGGCCCCTACAATGAGCAGTTCTTC. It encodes CASSVSAAGPYNEQFF.

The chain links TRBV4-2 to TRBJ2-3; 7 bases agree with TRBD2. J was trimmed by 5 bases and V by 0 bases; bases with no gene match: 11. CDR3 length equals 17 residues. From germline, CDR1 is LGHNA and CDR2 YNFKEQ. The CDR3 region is CASSQEGGGRPKDTQYF. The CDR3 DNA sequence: TGTGCCAGCAGCCAAGAGGGGGGAGGGCGGCCCAAAGATACGCAGTATTTT.

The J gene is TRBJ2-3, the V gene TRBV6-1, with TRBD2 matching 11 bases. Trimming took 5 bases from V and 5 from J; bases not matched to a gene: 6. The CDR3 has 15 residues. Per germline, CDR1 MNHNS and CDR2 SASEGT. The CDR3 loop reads CASSRLAGKEDTQYF. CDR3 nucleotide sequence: TGTGCCAGCAGTCGACTAGCGGGAAAGGAAGATACGCAGTATTTT.

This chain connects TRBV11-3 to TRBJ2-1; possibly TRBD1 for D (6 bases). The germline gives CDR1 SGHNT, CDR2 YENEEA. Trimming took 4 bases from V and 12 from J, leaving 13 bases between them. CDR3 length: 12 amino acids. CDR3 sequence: CASSSGQSGQFF. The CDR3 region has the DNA TGTGCCAGCAGCTCAGGACAGTCTGGGCAGTTCTTC. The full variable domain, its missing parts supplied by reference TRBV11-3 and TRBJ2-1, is EAGVVQSPRYKIIEKKQPVAFWCNPISGHNTLYWYLQNLGQGPELLIRYENEEAVDDSQLPKDRFSAERLKGVDSTLKIQPAELGDSAVYLCASSSGQSGQFFGPGTRLTVL.

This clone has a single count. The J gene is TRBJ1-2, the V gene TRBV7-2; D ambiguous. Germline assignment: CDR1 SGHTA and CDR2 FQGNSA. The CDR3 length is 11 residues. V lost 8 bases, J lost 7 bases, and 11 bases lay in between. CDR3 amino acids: CASGSGFGYTF. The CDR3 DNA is TGTGCCAGCGGGAGCGGTTTTGGCTACACCTTC.

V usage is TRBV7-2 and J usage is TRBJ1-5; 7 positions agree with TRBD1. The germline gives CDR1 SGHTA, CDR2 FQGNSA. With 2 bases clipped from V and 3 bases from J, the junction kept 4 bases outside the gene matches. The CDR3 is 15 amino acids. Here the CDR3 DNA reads TGTGCCAGCAGCTTATCCACAGGGGACAATCAGCCCCAGCATTTT. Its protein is CASSLSTGDNQPQHF. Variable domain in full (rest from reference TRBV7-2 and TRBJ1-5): GAGVSQSPSNKVTEKGKDVELRCDPISGHTALYWYRQSLGQGLEFLIYFQGNSAPDKSGLPSDRFSAERTGGSVSTLTIQRTQQEDSAVYLCASSLSTGDNQPQHFGDGTRLSIL.

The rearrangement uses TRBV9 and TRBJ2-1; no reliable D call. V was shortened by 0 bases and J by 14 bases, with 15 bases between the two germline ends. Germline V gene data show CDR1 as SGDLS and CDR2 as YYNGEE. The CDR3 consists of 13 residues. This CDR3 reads CASSVGSESSKFF. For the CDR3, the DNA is TGTGCCAGCAGCGTAGGGTCAGAATCCTCTAAGTTCTTC.

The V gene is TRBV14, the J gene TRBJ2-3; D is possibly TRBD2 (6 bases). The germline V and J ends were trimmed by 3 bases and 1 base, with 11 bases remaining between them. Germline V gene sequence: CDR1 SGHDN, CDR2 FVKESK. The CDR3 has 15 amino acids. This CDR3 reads CASSQDQRGTDTQYF. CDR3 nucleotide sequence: TGTGCCAGCAGCCAGGACCAGCGGGGCACAGATACGCAGTATTTT.

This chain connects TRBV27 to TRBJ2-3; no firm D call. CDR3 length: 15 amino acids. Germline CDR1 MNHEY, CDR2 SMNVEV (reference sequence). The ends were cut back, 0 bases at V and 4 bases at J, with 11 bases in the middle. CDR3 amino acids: CASSLSPPWADTQYF. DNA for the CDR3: TGTGCCAGCAGTTTATCCCCACCATGGGCAGATACGCAGTATTTT.

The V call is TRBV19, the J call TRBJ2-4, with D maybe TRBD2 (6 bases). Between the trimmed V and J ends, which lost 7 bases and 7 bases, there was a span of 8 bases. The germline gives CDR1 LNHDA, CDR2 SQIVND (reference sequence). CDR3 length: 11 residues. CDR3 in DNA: TGTGCCAGTATGGAGGGCAACATTCAGTACTTC. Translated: CASMEGNIQYF.